Detailed here is one TCR beta chain. How the authors handled the data: From reference gene primer amplification, estimates of nucleated cell counts were derived. The method was immunoSEQ multiplex PCR; TCRdb's version includes in-frame clones alone and lacks a portion of them. V and J calls and clone size are those listed in that table; D and trimming were worked out from the DNA. Of about 350,000 clones in the sample, approximately 91% were seen once. Trimming removed 2 bases at V and 9 bases at J, with 12 bases between. CDR1 is SGDLS and CDR2 is YYNGEE in the germline V gene. This CDR3 region has 13 residues. Those who participated ranged in age from about 18 to 89 years and resided in about two dozen US areas. The study recruited exposed participants who had met a COVID-19 case within 2 weeks before entry. This entry comes from a study of blood T cell repertoires in COVID-19. Study-level information: The United States, Italy and Spain were the sources of the acute and convalescent COVID-19 samples.

The source is a woman in her twenties or thirties who had been exposed to COVID-19. The chain has TRBV9 and TRBJ2-4; the D gene is possibly TRBD2 (6 bases). The sample consisted of PBMCs or T cells enriched from blood (not recorded which). The CDR3, as DNA: TGTGCCAGCAGCGTGCCGGGGGACGCCATTCAGTACTTC. Amino acids: CASSVPGDAIQYF.